Given below is one T cell receptor (beta chain) in context. This table comes from immunoSEQ multiplex PCR, and its TCRdb copy is limited to in-frame clones, with some not included. The table records about 250,000 clones, around 85% of them present only once. Trimming pared 2 bases from V and 0 bases from J, leaving 13 bases between. Per germline, CDR1 MNHEY and CDR2 SVGEGT. The CDR3 is made up of 17 amino acids. This record belongs to a study of blood T cell repertoires in COVID-19. Background on the study: From T cells, B-cell-depleted T cells, or PBMCs came the material, which was cDNA or gDNA.

The sequence came from a woman aged 50 to 60 with acute COVID-19. The chain couples TRBV6-2 or TRBV6-3 to TRBJ1-4; perhaps TRBD1 as D (5 bases). Sequencing was done on a sample of PBMCs or T cells enriched from blood (not recorded which). As DNA, the CDR3 is TGTGCCAGCAGTTACGCAAGGACGGGGGCAACTAATGAAAAACTGTTTTTT. Translating gives CASSYARTGATNEKLFF.